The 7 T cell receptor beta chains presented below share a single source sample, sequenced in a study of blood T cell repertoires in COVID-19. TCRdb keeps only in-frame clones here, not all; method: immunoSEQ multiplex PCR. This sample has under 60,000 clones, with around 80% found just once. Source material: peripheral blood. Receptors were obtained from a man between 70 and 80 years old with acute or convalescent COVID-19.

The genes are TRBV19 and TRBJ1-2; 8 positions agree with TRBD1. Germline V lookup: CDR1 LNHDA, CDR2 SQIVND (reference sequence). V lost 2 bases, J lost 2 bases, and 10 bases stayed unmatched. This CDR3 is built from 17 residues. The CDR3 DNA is TGTGCCAGTAGTATATTAGGTCGGGACAGGAGAAACTATGGCTACACCTTC. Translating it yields CASSILGRDRRNYGYTF.

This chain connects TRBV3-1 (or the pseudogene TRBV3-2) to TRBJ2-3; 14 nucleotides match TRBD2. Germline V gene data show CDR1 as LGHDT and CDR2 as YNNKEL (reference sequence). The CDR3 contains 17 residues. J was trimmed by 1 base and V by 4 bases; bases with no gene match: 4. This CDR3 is CASSPGLAGGGTDTQYF. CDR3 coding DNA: TGTGCCAGCAGCCCCGGACTAGCGGGGGGCGGCACAGATACGCAGTATTTT.

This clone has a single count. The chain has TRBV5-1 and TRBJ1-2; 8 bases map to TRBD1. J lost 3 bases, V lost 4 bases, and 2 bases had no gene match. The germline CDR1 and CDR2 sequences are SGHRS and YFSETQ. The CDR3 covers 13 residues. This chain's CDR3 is CASSPDRDYGYTF. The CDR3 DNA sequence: TGCGCCAGCAGCCCGGACAGGGACTATGGCTACACCTTC.

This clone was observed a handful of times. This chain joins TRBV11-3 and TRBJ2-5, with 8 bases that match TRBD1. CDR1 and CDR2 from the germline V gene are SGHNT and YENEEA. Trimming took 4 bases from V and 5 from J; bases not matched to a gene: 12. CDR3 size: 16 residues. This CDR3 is CASSSYGGQGGETQYF. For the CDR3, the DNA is TGTGCCAGCAGCTCGTACGGAGGACAGGGTGGGGAGACCCAGTACTTC.

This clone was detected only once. CDR3 protein: CASSQLGLAGQETQYF. The CDR3 nucleotides read TGCGCCAGCAGCCAACTGGGACTAGCGGGGCAAGAGACCCAGTACTTC. The chain joins TRBV4-1 to TRBJ2-5; 13 bases map to TRBD2. V shed 2 bases, J shed 2 bases, and the junction held 2 bases outside the gene matches. Germline CDR1 MGHRA, CDR2 YSYEKL. This CDR3 is 16 amino acids long.

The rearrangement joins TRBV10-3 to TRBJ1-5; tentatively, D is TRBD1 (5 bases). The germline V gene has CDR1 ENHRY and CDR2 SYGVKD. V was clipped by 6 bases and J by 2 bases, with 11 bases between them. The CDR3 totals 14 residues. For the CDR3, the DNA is TGTGCCATCAGGGGGCAGGAAGGCAATCAGCCCCAGCATTTT. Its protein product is CAIRGQEGNQPQHF.

This CDR3 is CASSRGRSKETQYF. The CDR3 bases are TGTGCCAGCTCACGAGGCCGGTCGAAAGAGACCCAGTACTTC. This chain joins TRBV18 and TRBJ2-5; D not certain. The germline V gene encodes CDR1 KGHSH and CDR2 LQKENI. There are 14 residues in the CDR3. Trimming left V 4 bases short and J 3 bases short, with 12 bases between.